This is a list of T cell receptor beta chains from one sample in a study of T cell repertoires in cytomegalovirus infection. TCRdb redid the calling of the reads with MiXCR, one entry per CDR3 protein. The sample has fewer than 250,000 distinct CDR3 sequences, about 20% seen once. The sequencing input was CD8+ T cells from PBMCs. Receptors were obtained from a human donor in good health (CMV status not recorded). Some clones in this sample may be carry-over from other donors' samples. CDR3s include the opening cysteine and the closing phenylalanine or tryptophan. The D gene is left open where the match is weak. Not all rows give a size; the values are once, few, many and, for expanded clones, a class.

J gene | clone size | D gene | V gene | CDR3 protein | CDR3 DNA
TRBJ1-6 | . | TRBD1 | TRBV7-9 | CASSSDRGTYNSPLHF | TGTGCCAGCAGCAGTGACAGGGGAACCTATAATTCACCCCTCCACTTT
TRBJ2-7 | many | . | TRBV12-3/TRBV12-4 | CASSTSVLAYF | .
TRBJ2-7 | . | TRBD1 | TRBV20-1 | CSAARTGTSYEQCF | TGCAGTGCCGCTAGGACAGGGACTTCCTACGAGCAGTGCTTC
TRBJ2-3 | . | . | TRBV10-3 | CAISESRDNTDTQYF | TGTGCCATCAGTGAGTCCAGGGACAACACAGATACGCAGTATTTT
TRBJ2-7 | . | . | TRBV28 | CASSLYRLTYEQYF | TGTGCCAGCAGTTTATACAGACTCACCTACGAGCAGTACTTC
TRBJ2-3 | . | . | TRBV5-1 | CASSLVPADTQYF | TGCGCCAGCAGCTTGGTTCCCGCAGATACGCAGTATTTT
TRBJ1-1 | . | . | TRBV12-3/TRBV12-4 | CASRPQGNTEAFF | TGTGCCAGCAGACCACAGGGGAACACTGAAGCTTTCTTT
TRBJ1-1 | few | . | TRBV25-1 | CASSGTAPSGTEAFF | TGTGCCAGCAGTGGGACAGCTCCTTCGGGCACTGAAGCTTTCTTT
TRBJ1-1 | . | . | TRBV7-6 | CASSLDSTVEAFF | TGTGCCAGCAGCTTAGATTCAACAGTAGAAGCTTTCTTT
TRBJ2-5 | many | TRBD1 | TRBV2 | CALDRAKTQYF | TGTGCCCTGGACAGGGCTAAGACCCAGTACTTC
TRBJ2-3 | many | . | TRBV7-2 | CASSHPADTQYF | TGTGCCAGCAGTCACCCGGCAGATACGCAGTATTTT
TRBJ1-1 | . | . | TRBV5-1 | CASSLARRGTEAFF | TGCGCCAGCAGCTTGGCTCGCCGGGGCACTGAAGCTTTCTTT
TRBJ2-5 | once | . | TRBV20-1 | CSARNMEERQETQYF | TGCAGTGCTAGAAATATGGAGGAAAGGCAAGAGACCCAGTACTTC
TRBJ1-2 | many | TRBD1 | TRBV7-2 | CASSSGTVNGYTF | TGTGCCAGCAGTTCCGGGACAGTTAATGGCTACACCTTC
TRBJ2-3 | many | . | TRBV12-3/TRBV12-4 | CASSFTGSPGTDTQYF | TGTGCCAGCAGTTTCACAGGGAGCCCTGGCACAGATACGCAGTATTTT
TRBJ2-7 | many | . | TRBV7-9 | CASSLGPGLEQYF | TGTGCCAGCAGCTTAGGGCCCGGTTTGGAGCAGTACTTC
TRBJ2-3 | few | . | TRBV29-1 | CSVDPSTDTQYF | TGCAGCGTTGACCCCAGCACAGATACGCAGTATTTT
TRBJ1-1 | . | . | TRBV28 | CASSSIAGGTEAFF | TGTGCCAGCAGTTCCATCGCGGGGGGCACTGAAGCTTTCTTT
TRBJ1-2 | . | . | TRBV7-9 | CASSQSGYGYTF | TGTGCCAGCTCTCAGAGTGGGTATGGCTACACCTTC
TRBJ1-1 | . | . | TRBV14 | CASSQPAPSTEAFF | TGTGCCAGCAGCCAACCGGCCCCGAGCACTGAAGCTTTCTTT
TRBJ1-2 | many | . | TRBV15 | CATSRDHNRIYGYTF | TGTGCCACCAGCAGAGATCACAACAGGATCTATGGCTACACCTTC
TRBJ1-4 | few | . | TRBV2 | CASSDGRATNEKLFF | TGTGCCAGCAGTGACGGACGGGCAACTAATGAAAAACTGTTTTTT
TRBJ2-4 | . | . | TRBV27 | CASSLFRGNDIQYF | TGTGCCAGCAGTTTGTTCAGGGGAAATGACATTCAGTACTTC
TRBJ2-5 | . | . | TRBV20-1 | CSARDILVQETQYF | TGCAGTGCTAGAGATATACTAGTCCAAGAGACCCAGTACTTC
TRBJ1-1 | . | TRBD1 | TRBV12-3/TRBV12-4 | CASSDRALNTEAFF | TGTGCCAGCAGTGACAGGGCCCTGAACACTGAAGCTTTCTTT
TRBJ2-1 | few | TRBD2 | TRBV2 | CASRSTSGGYNEQFF | TGTGCCAGCAGGTCGACTAGCGGGGGTTACAATGAGCAGTTCTTC
TRBJ2-7 | few | . | TRBV11-1 | CASSSPLTYEQYF | TGTGCCAGCAGCTCACCCTTAACCTACGAGCAGTACTTC
TRBJ2-7 | few | . | TRBV29-1 | CSVEGDDEQYF | TGCAGCGTTGAAGGGGACGACGAGCAGTACTTC
TRBJ2-5 | . | . | TRBV5-5 | CASSPTLVAETQYF | TGTGCCAGCAGCCCAACACTAGTGGCGGAGACCCAGTACTTC
TRBJ2-1 | . | TRBD2 | TRBV29-1 | CSVELYSGGAYNEQFF | TGCAGCGTTGAACTGTATAGCGGGGGGGCCTACAATGAGCAGTTCTTC
TRBJ2-1 | medium-sized | . | TRBV6-2/TRBV6-3 | CASTMDSSSYNEQFF | TGTGCCAGCACTATGGACAGTAGCTCCTACAATGAGCAGTTCTTC
TRBJ2-7 | . | TRBD2 | TRBV20-1 | CNARDQRGAYSYEQYF | TGCAATGCTAGAGATCAGCGGGGGGCATACTCCTACGAGCAGTACTTC
TRBJ2-7 | few | TRBD1 | TRBV7-9 | CASSHRQGIDEQYF | TGTGCCAGCAGCCACCGACAGGGCATCGACGAGCAGTACTTC
TRBJ1-3 | . | . | TRBV28 | CASSYAQGASGNTIYF | TGTGCCAGCAGTTATGCACAGGGTGCTAGTGGAAACACCATATATTTT
TRBJ2-2 | few | TRBD1 | TRBV2 | CASSGTGDNTGELFF | TGTGCCAGCAGTGGGACAGGCGACAACACCGGGGAGCTGTTTTTT
TRBJ2-4 | . | TRBD2 | TRBV2 | CASPGGGGGENIQYF | TGTGCCAGCCCCGGCGGCGGGGGGGGGGAAAACATTCAGTACTTC
TRBJ2-1 | . | TRBD1 | TRBV5-4 | CASSPRDSNEQFF | TGTGCCAGCAGCCCCCGGGACAGCAATGAGCAGTTCTTC
TRBJ1-1 | . | . | TRBV28 | CASRSSMNTEAFF | TGTGCCAGCAGGTCCTCGATGAACACTGAAGCTTTCTTT
TRBJ1-2 | . | TRBD1 | TRBV7-9 | CASSLTGWGYTF | TGTGCCAGCAGCTTGACAGGGTGGGGCTACACCTTC
TRBJ2-3 | few | . | TRBV6-6 | CASSYASTDTQYF | TGTGCCAGCAGTTACGCGAGCACAGATACGCAGTATTTT
TRBJ1-1 | few | . | TRBV11-1 | CASSLYREPGTEAFF | TGTGCCAGCAGCCTGTACAGGGAACCGGGGACTGAAGCTTTCTTT
TRBJ1-5 | . | . | TRBV12-3/TRBV12-4 | CASSLWESHQPQHF | TGTGCCAGCAGTTTATGGGAGTCGCATCAGCCCCAGCATTTT
TRBJ2-1 | . | TRBD2 | TRBV5-6 | CASSLVGSGDPFF | TGTGCCAGCAGCTTGGTCGGTAGCGGGGATCCGTTCTTC
TRBJ2-4 | . | TRBD2 | TRBV4-1 | CASSQVGGTYIQYF | TGCGCCAGCAGCCAAGTGGGGGGGACTTACATTCAGTACTTC
TRBJ1-5 | once | TRBD1 | TRBV27 | CASSSRTGIQPQHF | TGTGCCAGCAGTTCTCGGACAGGGATTCAGCCCCAGCATTTT
TRBJ1-5 | few | . | TRBV6-5 | CASSYSSGQPQHF | TGTGCCAGCAGTTACTCGAGTGGGCAGCCCCAGCATTTT
TRBJ2-5 | few | . | TRBV5-5 | CASSRRRLEETQYF | TGTGCCAGCAGCAGAAGGCGACTAGAAGAGACCCAGTACTTC
TRBJ2-1 | few | TRBD1 | TRBV29-1 | CSVPLGGIAQFF | TGCAGCGTACCCTTAGGGGGCATCGCGCAGTTCTTC
TRBJ2-1 | few | . | TRBV11-3 | CASSSGRYNEQFF | TGTGCCAGCAGCTCGGGACGCTACAATGAGCAGTTCTTC
TRBJ2-7 | few | TRBD1 | TRBV6-2/TRBV6-3 | CASSSLGQHEQYF | TGTGCCAGCAGTTCCCTGGGACAGCACGAGCAGTACTTC
TRBJ2-1 | many | TRBD2 | TRBV7-8 | CASSLGTSLQNEQFF | TGTGCCAGCAGCTTAGGGACTAGCCTGCAGAATGAGCAGTTCTTC
TRBJ1-5 | few | . | TRBV20-1 | CSARQGLGNQPQHF | TGCAGTGCTAGACAGGGATTGGGCAATCAGCCCCAGCATTTT
TRBJ1-1 | . | TRBD1 | TRBV7-8 | CASSSTGVHTEAFF | TGTGCCAGCAGCTCTACAGGGGTTCACACTGAAGCTTTCTTT
TRBJ2-7 | . | . | TRBV6-6 | CASSHLPQGPAEQYF | TGTGCCAGCAGTCACTTACCGCAGGGTCCTGCCGAGCAGTACTTC
TRBJ1-5 | few | . | TRBV7-9 | CASSSGRAQHF | TGTGCCAGCAGTTCCGGGCGGGCCCAGCATTTT
TRBJ1-3 | many | TRBD1 | TRBV12-3/TRBV12-4 | CASSLPDRDGNTIYF | TGTGCCAGCAGTTTACCGGACAGGGACGGAAACACCATATATTTT
TRBJ2-3 | . | . | TRBV6-1 | CASSEGRVSPSEYF | TGTGCCAGCAGTGAAGGGAGGGTCAGCCCTTCGGAGTATTTT
TRBJ2-7 | few | . | TRBV5-1 | CASSWAGNSYEQYF | TGCGCCAGCAGCTGGGCAGGAAACTCCTACGAGCAGTACTTC
TRBJ2-1 | . | TRBD1 | TRBV7-6 | CASTQTGTGPYNEQFF | TGTGCCAGCACGCAGACCGGGACAGGGCCCTACAATGAGCAGTTCTTC
TRBJ1-6 | . | TRBD1 | TRBV7-6 | CASRTQTGEYDSPLHF | TGTGCCAGCAGGACCCAGACAGGGGAGTATGATTCACCCCTCCACTTT